The 8 T cell receptor beta chains in this list originate from one sample, sequenced in a study of cytomegalovirus exposure and HLA in healthy donors. PCR employed 60 Vbeta and 13 Jbeta primers. TCRdb's table, derived via immunoSEQ multiplex PCR, lists solely in-frame clones and lacks some. Of approximately 100,000 clones listed, roughly 70% are singletons. Material: PBMCs. These receptor sequences come from a man between 45 and 60 years old in good health and CMV-seronegative.

This clone was observed a single time. Here the CDR3 DNA reads TGTGCCAGCAGTAAAAACGGGGGGCCGAACACCGGGGAGCTGTTTTTT. Its translation is CASSKNGGPNTGELFF. The V call is TRBV2, the J call TRBJ2-2; D is possibly TRBD2 (7 bases). This CDR3 contains 16 residues. Trimming shortened V by 5 bases and J by 0 bases, and 13 bases separated the two germline ends. In germline, CDR1 is SNHLY, CDR2 FYNNEI.

The gene calls are TRBV18 and TRBJ1-1; perhaps TRBD1 as D (5 bases). This CDR3 is built from 13 residues. Trimming shortened V by 6 bases and J by 1 base, and 9 bases separated the two germline ends. Germline CDR1 KGHSH, CDR2 LQKENI. CDR3 region: CASSSGENTEAFF. The CDR3, as DNA: TGTGCCAGCTCCTCGGGGGAGAACACTGAAGCTTTCTTT.

This clone was detected a few times. Additional DNA sequences in this sample encode the identical CDR3. J is TRBJ2-1 and V is TRBV5-1; a weak D match, TRBD2 (6 bases). Germline CDR1 and CDR2: SGHRS and YFSETQ. The CDR3 length is 15 residues. Trimming left V 0 bases short and J 1 base short, with 8 bases between. The CDR3 DNA is TGCGCCAGCAGCTTGGAGGCGGGATCCTACAATGAGCAGTTCTTC. Translated, it gives CASSLEAGSYNEQFF.

V and J are TRBV9 and TRBJ2-5; perhaps TRBD1 as D (6 bases). The CDR3 is made up of 15 amino acids. V lost 0 bases to trimming and J lost 3 bases, with 12 bases between them. Germline V gene lookup returns CDR1 SGDLS and CDR2 YYNGEE. The CDR3 here is CASSVAPWTEETQYF. The DNA for the CDR3 is TGTGCCAGCAGCGTAGCTCCTTGGACAGAAGAGACCCAGTACTTC.

The chain recombines TRBV28 with TRBJ1-1; 11 bases fit TRBD1. CDR3 length: 15 amino acids. CDR1 and CDR2 (germline): MDHEN, SYDVKM. The trim removed 4 bases at V and 3 bases at J, leaving 4 bases unmatched. CDR3 DNA sequence: TGTGCCAGCAGTTCGCCGGGACAGGGGGACACTGAAGCTTTCTTT. This encodes CASSSPGQGDTEAFF. The full variable domain, in which reference TRBV28 and TRBJ1-1 provide the parts outside the CDR3, is DVKVTQSSRYLVKRTGEKVFLECVQDMDHENMFWYRQDPGLGLRLIYFSYDVKMKEKGDIPEGYSVSREKKERFSLILESASTNQTSMYLCASSSPGQGDTEAFFGQGTRLTVV.

CDR3: CASSYSPSRELFF. The CDR3 coding sequence is TGTGCCAGCAGTTACTCGCCGAGTAGGGAGCTGTTTTTT. The genes are TRBV6-5 and TRBJ2-2, with D unclear. Germline V gene data show CDR1 as MNHEY and CDR2 as SVGAGI. V lost 0 bases to trimming and J lost 9 bases, with 8 bases between them. CDR3 length: 13 amino acids.

This sequence joins TRBV7-2 and TRBJ1-4, with D possibly being TRBD1 (5 bases). Looked up from germline, CDR1 is SGHTA and CDR2 is FQGNSA. The V end lost 5 bases, the J end lost 3 bases, and 13 bases lay between the germline ends. CDR3 length: 15 amino acids. CDR3 residues: CASSLTGGPNEKLFF. The CDR3 region has the DNA TGTGCCAGCAGCCTCACCGGGGGTCCTAATGAAAAACTGTTTTTT.

This sequence joins TRBV5-1 and TRBJ2-3; 7 bases align to TRBD1. Trimming cost V 5 bases and J 1 base; bases outside gene matches: 10. The CDR3 consists of 16 residues. Germline V gene data show CDR1 as SGHRS and CDR2 as YFSETQ. CDR3 in amino acids: CASSSWGTERTDTQYF. In nucleotides, the CDR3 is TGCGCCAGCAGTTCATGGGGGACAGAACGCACAGATACGCAGTATTTT.